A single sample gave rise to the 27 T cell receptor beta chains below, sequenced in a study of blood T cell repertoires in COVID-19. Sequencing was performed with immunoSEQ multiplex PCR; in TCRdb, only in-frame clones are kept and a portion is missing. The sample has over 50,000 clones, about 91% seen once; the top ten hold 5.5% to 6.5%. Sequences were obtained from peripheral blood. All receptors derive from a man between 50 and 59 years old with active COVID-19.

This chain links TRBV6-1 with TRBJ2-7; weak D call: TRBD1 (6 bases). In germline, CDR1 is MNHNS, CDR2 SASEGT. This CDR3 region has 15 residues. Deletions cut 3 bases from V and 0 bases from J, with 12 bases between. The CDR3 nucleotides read TGTGCCAGCAGTGAGGGGTCAGGGGACTCCTACGAGCAGTACTTC. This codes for CASSEGSGDSYEQYF.

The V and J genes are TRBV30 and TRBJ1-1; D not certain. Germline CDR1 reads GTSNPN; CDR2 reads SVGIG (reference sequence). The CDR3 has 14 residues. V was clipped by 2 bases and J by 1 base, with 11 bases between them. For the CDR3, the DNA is TGTGCCTGGAGTCGGGAGCAGGCGAACACTGAAGCTTTCTTT. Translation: CAWSREQANTEAFF.

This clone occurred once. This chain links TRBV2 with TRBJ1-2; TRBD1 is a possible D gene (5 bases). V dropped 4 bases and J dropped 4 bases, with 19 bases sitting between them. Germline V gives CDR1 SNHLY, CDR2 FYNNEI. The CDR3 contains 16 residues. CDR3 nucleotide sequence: TGTGCCAGCAGTGGCCAACGTCAGGGCGGGGGCTATGGCTACACCTTC. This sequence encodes CASSGQRQGGGYGYTF.

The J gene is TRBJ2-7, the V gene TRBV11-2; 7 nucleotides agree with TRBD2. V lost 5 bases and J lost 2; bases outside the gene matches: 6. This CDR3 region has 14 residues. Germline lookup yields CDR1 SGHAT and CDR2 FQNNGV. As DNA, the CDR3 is TGTGCCAGCAGCGTAGCGCGGGGGACCTACGAGCAGTACTTC. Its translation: CASSVARGTYEQYF.

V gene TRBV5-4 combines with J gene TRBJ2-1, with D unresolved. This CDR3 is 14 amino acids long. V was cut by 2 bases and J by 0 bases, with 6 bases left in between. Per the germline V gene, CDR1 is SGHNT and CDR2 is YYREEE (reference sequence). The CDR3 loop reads CASSLPNSYNEQFF. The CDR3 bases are TGTGCCAGCAGCTTACCTAACTCCTACAATGAGCAGTTCTTC.

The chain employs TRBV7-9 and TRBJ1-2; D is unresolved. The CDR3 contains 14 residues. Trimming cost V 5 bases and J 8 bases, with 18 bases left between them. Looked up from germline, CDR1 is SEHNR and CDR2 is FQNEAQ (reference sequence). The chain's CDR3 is CASSLLPNSIGYTF. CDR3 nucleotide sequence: TGTGCCAGCAGCCTGCTACCAAACAGCATCGGCTACACCTTC.

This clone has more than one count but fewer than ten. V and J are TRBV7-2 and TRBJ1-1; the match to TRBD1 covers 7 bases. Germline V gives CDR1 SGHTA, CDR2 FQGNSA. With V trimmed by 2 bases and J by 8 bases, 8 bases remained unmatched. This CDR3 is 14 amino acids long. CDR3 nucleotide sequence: TGTGCCAGCAGCTTAAGGTTCAGGGGGTCGGAAGCTTTCTTT. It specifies CASSLRFRGSEAFF. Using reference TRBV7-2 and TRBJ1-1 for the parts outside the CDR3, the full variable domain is GAGVSQSPSNKVTEKGKDVELRCDPISGHTALYWYRQSLGQGLEFLIYFQGNSAPDKSGLPSDRFSAERTGGSVSTLTIQRTQQEDSAVYLCASSLRFRGSEAFFGQGTRLTVV.

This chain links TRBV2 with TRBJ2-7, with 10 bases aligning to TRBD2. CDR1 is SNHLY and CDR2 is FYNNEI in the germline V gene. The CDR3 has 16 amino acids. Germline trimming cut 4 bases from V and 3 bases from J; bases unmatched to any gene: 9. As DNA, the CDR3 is TGTGCCAGCAGTGGCCTAGCGGGAGCTGGACGCTACGAGCAGTACTTC. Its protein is CASSGLAGAGRYEQYF.

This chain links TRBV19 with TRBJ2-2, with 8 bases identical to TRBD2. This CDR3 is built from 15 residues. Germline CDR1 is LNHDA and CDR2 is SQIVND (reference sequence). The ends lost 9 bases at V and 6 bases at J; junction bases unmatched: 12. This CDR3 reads CASDPGTSGAGELFF. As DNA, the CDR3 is TGTGCCAGCGACCCAGGGACTAGTGGGGCCGGGGAGCTGTTTTTT.

In nucleotides, the CDR3 is TGTGCCACCAGTGGAGACAGGGGGCTGGATACGCAGTATTTT. Translation: CATSGDRGLDTQYF. The chain joins TRBV24-1 to TRBJ2-3; the match to TRBD1 covers 10 bases. Trimming cost V 5 bases and J 6 bases; bases outside gene matches: 4. The CDR3 totals 14 residues. The germline V gene has CDR1 KGHDR and CDR2 SFDVKD.

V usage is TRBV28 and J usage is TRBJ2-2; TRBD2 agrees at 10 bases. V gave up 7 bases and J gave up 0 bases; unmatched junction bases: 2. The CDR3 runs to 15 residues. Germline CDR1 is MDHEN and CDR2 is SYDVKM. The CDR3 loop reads CASTTSGANTGELFF. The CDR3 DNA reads TGTGCCAGCACTACTAGCGGGGCGAACACCGGGGAGCTGTTTTTT.

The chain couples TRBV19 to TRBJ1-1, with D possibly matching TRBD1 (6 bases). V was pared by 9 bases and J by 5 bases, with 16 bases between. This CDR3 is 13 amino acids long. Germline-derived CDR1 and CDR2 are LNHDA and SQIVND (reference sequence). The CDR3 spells CARNRTAGTEAFF. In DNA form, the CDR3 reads TGTGCCAGGAACAGGACAGCGGGAACTGAAGCTTTCTTT.

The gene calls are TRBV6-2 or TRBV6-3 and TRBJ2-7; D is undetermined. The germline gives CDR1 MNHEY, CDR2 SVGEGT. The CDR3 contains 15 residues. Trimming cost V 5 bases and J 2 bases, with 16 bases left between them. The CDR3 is CASSLESEITYEQYF. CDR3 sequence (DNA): TGTGCCAGCAGTCTGGAATCGGAGATTACCTACGAGCAGTACTTC.

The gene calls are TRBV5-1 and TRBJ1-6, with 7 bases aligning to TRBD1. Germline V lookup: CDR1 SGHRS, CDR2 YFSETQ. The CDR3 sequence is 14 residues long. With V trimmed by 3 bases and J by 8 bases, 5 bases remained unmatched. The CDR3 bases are TGCGCCAGCAGCTCGGGACAGAGAGATTCACCCCTCCACTTT. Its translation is CASSSGQRDSPLHF.

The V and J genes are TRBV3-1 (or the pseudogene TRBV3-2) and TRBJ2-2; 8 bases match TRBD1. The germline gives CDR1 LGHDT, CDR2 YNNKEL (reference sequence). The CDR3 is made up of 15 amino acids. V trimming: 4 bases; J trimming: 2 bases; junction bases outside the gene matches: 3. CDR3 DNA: TGTGCCAGCAGCCTCACAGGGGGAAACACCGGGGAGCTGTTTTTT. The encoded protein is CASSLTGGNTGELFF.

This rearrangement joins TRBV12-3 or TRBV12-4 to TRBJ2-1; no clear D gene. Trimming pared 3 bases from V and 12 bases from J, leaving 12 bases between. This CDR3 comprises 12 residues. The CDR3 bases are TGTGCCAGCAGTTTGTGGGCTTTGGGGCAGTTCTTC. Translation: CASSLWALGQFF.

CDR3 coding DNA: TGCAGCCCCTGGGAGGCGGGGAACACTGAAGCTTTCTTT. Translation gives CSPWEAGNTEAFF. V and J are TRBV29-1 and TRBJ1-1; no definite D call. Germline values: CDR1 SQVTM, CDR2 ANQGSEA. This CDR3 region has 13 residues. The ends were cut back, 8 bases at V and 1 base at J, with 14 bases in the middle.

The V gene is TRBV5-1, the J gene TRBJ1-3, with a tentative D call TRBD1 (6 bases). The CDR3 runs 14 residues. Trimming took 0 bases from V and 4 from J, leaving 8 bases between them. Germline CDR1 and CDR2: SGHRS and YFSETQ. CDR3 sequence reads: CASSLGQGGNTIYF. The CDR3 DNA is TGCGCCAGCAGCTTGGGGCAGGGGGGAAACACCATATATTTT.

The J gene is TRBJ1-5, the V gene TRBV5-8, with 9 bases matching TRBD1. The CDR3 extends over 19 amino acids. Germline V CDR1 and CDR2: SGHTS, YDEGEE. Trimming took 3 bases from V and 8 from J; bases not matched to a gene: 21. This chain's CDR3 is CASSSRAIEQGAKFKPQHF. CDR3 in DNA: TGTGCCAGCAGCTCGCGGGCGATAGAACAGGGGGCGAAGTTTAAGCCCCAGCATTTT.

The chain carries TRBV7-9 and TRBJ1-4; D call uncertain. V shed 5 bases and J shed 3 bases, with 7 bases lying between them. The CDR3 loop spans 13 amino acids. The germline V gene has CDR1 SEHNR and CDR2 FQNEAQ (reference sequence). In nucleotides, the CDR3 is TGTGCCAGCAGCCAGCAGGCTAATGAAAAACTGTTTTTT. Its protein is CASSQQANEKLFF.

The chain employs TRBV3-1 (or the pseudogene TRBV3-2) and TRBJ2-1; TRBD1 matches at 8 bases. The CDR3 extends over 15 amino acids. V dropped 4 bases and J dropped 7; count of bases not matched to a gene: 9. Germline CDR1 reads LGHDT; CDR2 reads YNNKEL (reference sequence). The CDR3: CASSLRTGLGNEQFF. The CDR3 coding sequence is TGTGCCAGCAGCCTACGGACAGGGTTGGGGAATGAGCAGTTCTTC.

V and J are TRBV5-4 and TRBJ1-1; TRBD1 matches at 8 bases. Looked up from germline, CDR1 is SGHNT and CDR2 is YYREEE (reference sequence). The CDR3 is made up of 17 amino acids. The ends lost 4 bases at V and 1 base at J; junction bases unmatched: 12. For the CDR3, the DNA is TGTGCCAGCAGCCCTAGGGCAGGGGGCAATCCGAACACTGAAGCTTTCTTT. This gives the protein CASSPRAGGNPNTEAFF.

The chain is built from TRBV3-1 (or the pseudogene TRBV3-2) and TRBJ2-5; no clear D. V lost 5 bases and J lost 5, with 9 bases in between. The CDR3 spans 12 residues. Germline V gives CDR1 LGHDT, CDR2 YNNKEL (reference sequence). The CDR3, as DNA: TGTGCCAGCAGCGGTCAACGGGAGACCCAGTACTTC. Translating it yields CASSGQRETQYF.

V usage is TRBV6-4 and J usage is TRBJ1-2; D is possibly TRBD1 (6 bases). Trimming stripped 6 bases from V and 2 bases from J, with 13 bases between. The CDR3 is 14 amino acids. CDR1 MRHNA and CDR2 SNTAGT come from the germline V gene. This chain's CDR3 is CASRPGGGNYGYTF. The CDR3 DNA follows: TGTGCCAGCAGGCCTGGGGGGGGCAACTATGGCTACACCTTC.

The DNA for the CDR3 is TGTGCCAGCGCGCTCAGGGGGTTAGTAAAGACCCAGTACTTC. Translated: CASALRGLVKTQYF. The V gene is TRBV7-2, the J gene TRBJ2-5; TRBD1 aligns across 7 bases. The V and J ends lost 8 bases and 6 bases, in that order; junction bases with no gene match: 12. Per the germline V gene, CDR1 is SGHTA and CDR2 is FQGNSA. CDR3 length: 14 residues.

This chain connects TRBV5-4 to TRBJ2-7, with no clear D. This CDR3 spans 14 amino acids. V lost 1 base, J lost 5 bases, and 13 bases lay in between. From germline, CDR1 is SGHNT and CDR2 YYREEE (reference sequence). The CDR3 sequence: CASSLNPTRHEQYF. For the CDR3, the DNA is TGTGCCAGCAGCTTGAACCCGACACGACACGAGCAGTACTTC. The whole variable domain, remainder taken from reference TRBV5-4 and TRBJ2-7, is ETGVTQSPTHLIKTRGQQVTLRCSSQSGHNTVSWYQQALGQGPQFIFQYYREEENGRGNFPPRFSGLQFPNYSSELNVNALELDDSALYLCASSLNPTRHEQYFGPGTRLTVT.

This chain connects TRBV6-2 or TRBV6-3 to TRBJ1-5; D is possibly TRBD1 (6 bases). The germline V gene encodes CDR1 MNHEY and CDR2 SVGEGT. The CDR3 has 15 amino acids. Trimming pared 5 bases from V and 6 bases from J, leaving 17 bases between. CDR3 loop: CASSRTGTWGQPQHF. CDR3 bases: TGTGCCAGCAGTCGTACAGGGACGTGGGGTCAGCCCCAGCATTTT.